These T cell receptor beta chains were read from a single sample in a study of response to subunit inactivated influenza vaccine. Via MiXCR, TCRdb re-called the RT-PCR reads, giving one row per CDR3 protein. The sample records approximately 170,000 distinct CDR3 sequences, about an eighth being singletons. The same sample was also used in a study of T cells expressing NK-cell markers.

The sequenced sample was CD8+ T cells sorted from PBMCs, obtained about 11 days after vaccination. The receptor source for this set is a man in his fifties or sixties who received an inactivated influenza vaccine. CDR3s include the opening cysteine and the closing phenylalanine or tryptophan. The order of the fields is CDR3 length, D gene, J gene, clone size, V gene, CDR3 DNA, CDR3 protein. D genes are given only for firm matches. Size values are once, few and many counts, or a class for expanded clones, and some rows have none.

18	TRBD1	TRBJ2-1	few	TRBV7-3	TGTGCCAGCAGCTTAACTGGGACAGGGACCCCCCTAAACAATGAGCAGTTCTTC	CASSLTGTGTPLNNEQFF
17	TRBD1	TRBJ2-1	few	TRBV30	TGTGCCTGGAGTGACTCCGGGACAGCGAAATATTACAATGAGCAGTTCTTC	CAWSDSGTAKYYNEQFF
13	NA	TRBJ2-3	few	TRBV27	TGTGCCAGCAGTAGTTCGCTGGCAGATACGCAGTATTTT	CASSSSLADTQYF
14	NA	TRBJ2-7	many	TRBV27	TGTGCCAGCAGTTTTCTTAGGAGTTCGGGCGAGCAGTACTTC	CASSFLRSSGEQYF
14	TRBD1	TRBJ2-7	NA	TRBV28	TGTGCCAGCAGTTTACCCCGGGACAGCGACGAGCAGTACTTC	CASSLPRDSDEQYF
13	NA	TRBJ1-5	NA	TRBV27	TGTGCCAGCAGTTACGGGTACAATCAGCCCCAGCATTTT	CASSYGYNQPQHF
15	NA	TRBJ2-5	NA	TRBV5-6	TGTGCCAGCAGCTTGGCTGGGGAAACACAAGAGACCCAGTACTTC	CASSLAGETQETQYF
13	NA	TRBJ2-7	NA	TRBV15	TGTGCCACCAGCAGAGAAGACAGATACGAGCAGTACTTC	CATSREDRYEQYF
14	TRBD1	TRBJ1-1	NA	TRBV20-1	TGCAGTGCTGCCCGGGACAGGGATGGCACTGAAGCTTTCTTT	CSAARDRDGTEAFF
16	TRBD1	TRBJ2-7	NA	TRBV4-3	TGCGCCAGCAGCCAAGATTACCACAGGGGGTACTACGAGCAGTACTTC	CASSQDYHRGYYEQYF
13	NA	TRBJ2-5	few	TRBV11-2	TGTGCCAGTCAAACGGGTTCTGGGGAGACCCAGTACTTC	CASQTGSGETQYF
15	NA	TRBJ1-2	many	TRBV5-1	TGCGCCAGCAGCTTGAGTAGCCCCGCTAACTATGGCTACACCTTC	CASSLSSPANYGYTF
13	NA	TRBJ1-2	many	TRBV7-9	TGTGCCAGCAGAGATCCGTCTAACTATGGCTACACCTTC	CASRDPSNYGYTF
13	NA	TRBJ2-7	many	TRBV10-3	TGTGCCATCAGTGACAGGACTTTCTACGAGCAGTACTTC	CAISDRTFYEQYF
15	NA	TRBJ2-1	few	TRBV9	TGTGCCAGCAGCGTAGCCAGCAGATCCTACAATGAGCAGTTCTTC	CASSVASRSYNEQFF
14	NA	TRBJ2-7	NA	TRBV27	TGTGCCAGCAGTTTTGGGGAAGAGGGCTACGAGCAGTACTTC	CASSFGEEGYEQYF
14	TRBD2	TRBJ2-7	few	TRBV10-2	TGCGCCAGCCCGCGGACTAGCGGGATCTACGAGCAGTACTTC	CASPRTSGIYEQYF